This paragraph reports one TCR beta chain. The target antigen is unknown. These data come from a study of T cell responses to AZD1222 COVID-19 vaccine. Findings of the study overall: Spike-specific TCR breadth and depth both grew after two AZD1222 doses. The donor group comprised mostly white British people and more females; the analysis possibly underestimated clonal diversity. Nearly half of the spike-specific TCRs reportedly recognize variant regions that carry no mutations. Repertoire sampling was restricted to post-peak T cell response timepoints.

This CDR3 comprises 12 residues. V gave up 3 bases and J gave up 10 bases, with 10 bases separating them. The germline gives CDR1 LNHNV, CDR2 YYDKDF (reference sequence). The data were produced by immunoSEQ multiplex PCR, yet TCRdb's version contains in-frame clones alone and is incomplete. The sample holds 100,000 to 120,000 clones, 70% to 90% seen once. The starting material was peripheral blood, obtained on day 0 of AZD1222 vaccination. The receptor's source is an adult in good health. The chain uses TRBV15 and TRBJ2-1; D unresolved. The CDR3 nucleotides are TGTGCCACCAGCAGTGGGTTTGGGGAGCAGTTCTTC. Protein: CATSSGFGEQFF.